The next 30 T cell receptor beta chains were all read from a single sample in a study of beta chain features in type 1 diabetes. Of the isolated RNA, all was reverse transcribed, and so the sequenced material was expressed TCRB transcripts. Assay used: immunoSEQ multiplex PCR; TCRdb lists only in-frame clones, some missing. The sample includes more than 150,000 clones, around 13% of them seen just once. Sequencing was performed on central memory CD4+ T cells from blood. These receptors came from a woman younger than 30 in good health.

This clone turned up a few times. The CDR3 coding sequence is TGTGCCAGCAGCTTAGCTATTAGCGGGGCCCACGAGCAGTACTTC. Protein sequence: CASSLAISGAHEQYF. V usage is TRBV7-2 and J usage is TRBJ2-7; 8 bases agree with TRBD2. Trimming at V came to 0 bases and at J to 5 bases, leaving 6 bases not matched to a gene. CDR1 SGHTA and CDR2 FQGNSA come from the germline V gene. The CDR3 is 15 residues long. The entire variable domain, with the rest obtained from reference TRBV7-2 and TRBJ2-7, is as follows: GAGVSQSPSNKVTEKGKDVELRCDPISGHTALYWYRQSLGQGLEFLIYFQGNSAPDKSGLPSDRFSAERTGGSVSTLTIQRTQQEDSAVYLCASSLAISGAHEQYFGPGTRLTVT.

This chain connects TRBV29-1 to TRBJ2-1, with unresolved D. V was shortened by 4 bases and J by 4 bases, with 14 bases between the two germline ends. The CDR3 has 14 amino acids. The V gene's germline CDR1 is SQVTM and CDR2 ANQGSEA. The DNA for the CDR3 is TGCAGCGTTGCTAAGGTCGGCGGTTACAATGAGCAGTTCTTC. Translating it yields CSVAKVGGYNEQFF.

The chain uses TRBV9 and TRBJ2-1, with unresolved D. From germline, CDR1 is SGDLS and CDR2 YYNGEE. The CDR3 is made up of 14 amino acids. Trimming shortened V by 4 bases and J by 4 bases, and 12 bases separated the two germline ends. CDR3 sequence: CASSPQRAYNEQFF. CDR3 sequence (DNA): TGTGCCAGCAGCCCGCAACGCGCTTACAATGAGCAGTTCTTC.

This clone was seen more than once but under ten times. The chain has TRBV28 and TRBJ2-7; no reliable D call. The CDR3 consists of 12 residues. The germline V gene has CDR1 MDHEN and CDR2 SYDVKM. Trimming removed 3 bases at V and 2 bases at J, with 5 bases between. The CDR3 nucleotides read TGTGCCAGCAGTTTCCAGACCTACGAGCAGTACTTC. This gives the protein CASSFQTYEQYF.

The V gene is TRBV4-3, the J gene TRBJ1-5; perhaps TRBD1 as D (5 bases). The V gene's germline CDR1 is LGHNA and CDR2 YSLEER. V was trimmed by 0 bases and J by 10 bases, leaving 13 bases between them. The length of the CDR3 is 14 residues. CDR3 nucleotides: TGCGCCAGCAGCCAAGAGGGGCAGGGTTTTCCCCAGCATTTT. It translates to CASSQEGQGFPQHF.

The chain combines TRBV5-6 with TRBJ2-5; TRBD2 aligns across 7 bases. Unmatched junction bases numbered 7, after V lost 1 base and J lost 7 bases. The length of the CDR3 is 14 residues. Looked up from germline, CDR1 is SGHDT and CDR2 is YYEEEE. This CDR3 reads CASSLRDYRGTQYF. The CDR3 nucleotides read TGTGCCAGCAGCTTGAGGGACTATAGGGGGACCCAGTACTTC. Full variable domain (missing parts from reference TRBV5-6 and TRBJ2-5): DAGVTQSPTHLIKTRGQQVTLRCSPKSGHDTVSWYQQALGQGPQFIFQYYEEEERQRGNFPDRFSGHQFPNYSSELNVNALLLGDSALYLCASSLRDYRGTQYFGPGTRLLVL.

The chain joins TRBV5-1 to TRBJ2-5; D not resolved. The germline V and J ends were trimmed by 0 bases and 1 base, with 4 bases remaining between them. The germline V gene encodes CDR1 SGHRS and CDR2 YFSETQ. CDR3 length: 13 residues. CDR3 amino acids: CASSLGSQETQYF. The CDR3 DNA is TGCGCCAGCAGCTTGGGGAGCCAAGAGACCCAGTACTTC.

This clone was observed a handful of times. This chain links TRBV30 with TRBJ2-5; D is perhaps TRBD2 (5 bases). Germline loops: CDR1 GTSNPN, CDR2 SVGIG (reference sequence). The CDR3 runs 14 residues. V gave up 4 bases and J gave up 1 base, with 13 bases separating them. CDR3 sequence: CAWIRAGIQETQYF. As DNA, the CDR3 is TGTGCCTGGATTAGGGCCGGGATCCAAGAGACCCAGTACTTC.

The chain combines TRBV15 with TRBJ1-2; 8 nucleotides line up with TRBD1. CDR3 length: 15 residues. CDR1 LNHNV and CDR2 YYDKDF come from the germline V gene (reference sequence). With V trimmed by 0 bases and J by 5 bases, 5 bases remained unmatched. The CDR3 DNA sequence: TGTGCCACCAGCAGAGATCAGGGGGCGCGGTATGGCTACACCTTC. Its protein product is CATSRDQGARYGYTF.

This clone has just a few counts. The chain joins TRBV7-9 to TRBJ1-1, with 7 nucleotides matching TRBD1. The J segment lost 0 bases and the V segment lost 1 base, leaving 8 bases of the junction unmatched. Germline V gene sequence: CDR1 SEHNR, CDR2 FQNEAQ (reference sequence). This CDR3 is 17 amino acids long. Written as DNA, the CDR3 is TGTGCCAGCAGCTTAGAGAGGGACAGCTCTATGAACACTGAAGCTTTCTTT. As protein: CASSLERDSSMNTEAFF.

This clone was seen only once. The J gene is TRBJ1-1, the V gene TRBV18; tentative D call: TRBD1 (6 bases). The CDR3 has 13 amino acids. Trimming cost V 2 bases and J 4 bases, with 8 bases left between them. The germline V gene encodes CDR1 KGHSH and CDR2 LQKENI. The CDR3 sequence: CASSPIQGTEAFF. CDR3 sequence (DNA): TGTGCCAGCTCACCAATACAGGGCACTGAAGCTTTCTTT.

This chain connects TRBV7-2 to TRBJ1-2, with D maybe TRBD1 (5 bases). Trimming removed 4 bases at V and 9 bases at J, with 9 bases between. The CDR3 has 11 amino acids. CDR1 is SGHTA, CDR2 FQGNSA, per germline. CDR3 amino acids: CASSWGESYTF. The CDR3 DNA reads as TGTGCCAGCAGCTGGGGGGAGAGCTACACCTTC. The variable domain in full, completed from reference TRBV7-2 and TRBJ1-2, reads GAGVSQSPSNKVTEKGKDVELRCDPISGHTALYWYRQSLGQGLEFLIYFQGNSAPDKSGLPSDRFSAERTGGSVSTLTIQRTQQEDSAVYLCASSWGESYTFGSGTRLTVV.

The chain employs TRBV10-3 and TRBJ2-5, with 11 nucleotides matching TRBD1. This CDR3 has 14 residues. V was pared by 9 bases and J by 3 bases, with 6 bases of the junction left unmatched. Germline CDR1 and CDR2: ENHRY and SYGVKD. CDR3 DNA sequence: TGTGCCATAAGTCCGGGACAGGGGGAAGAGACCCAGTACTTC. Translating gives CAISPGQGEETQYF.

This clone was picked up a small number of times. The chain is built from TRBV30 and TRBJ2-2; tentatively, D is TRBD1 (6 bases). The germline V gene has CDR1 GTSNPN and CDR2 SVGIG (reference sequence). CDR3 length equals 15 residues. V lost 1 base and J 7 bases, leaving 16 bases between the germline ends. The CDR3 coding sequence is TGTGCCTGGAGTGCGCTCACAGGGTATGACGGGGAGCTGTTTTTT. It encodes CAWSALTGYDGELFF. Filled out from reference TRBV30 and TRBJ2-2, the complete variable domain reads SQTIHQWPATLVQPVGSPLSLECTVEGTSNPNLYWYRQAAGRGLQLLFYSVGIGQISSEVPQNLSASRPQDRQFILSSKKLLLSDSGFYLCAWSALTGYDGELFFGEGSRLTVL.

There are a few counts of this clone. Other DNA sequences of this sample code for an identical CDR3. The chain is built from TRBV9 and TRBJ1-1, with a tentative D call TRBD1 (5 bases). Germline CDR1 reads SGDLS; CDR2 reads YYNGEE. The CDR3 consists of 13 residues. V was cut by 0 bases and J by 3 bases, with 6 bases left in between. CDR3 protein: CASSVGGDTEAFF. CDR3 bases: TGTGCCAGCAGCGTAGGGGGGGACACTGAAGCTTTCTTT.

The chain is built from TRBV2 and TRBJ2-7; TRBD1 might be the D (6 bases). The germline CDR1 and CDR2 sequences are SNHLY and FYNNEI. Trimming removed 4 bases from V and 0 bases from J, with 10 bases in between. The CDR3 consists of 14 residues. CDR3 nucleotides: TGTGCCAGCAGTGGACGGACAGCCTCCTACGAGCAGTACTTC. Its protein product is CASSGRTASYEQYF.

This clone was seen more than once but under ten times. This sequence joins TRBV4-1 and TRBJ1-5; 7 bases agree with TRBD1. V trimming: 1 base; J trimming: 0 bases; junction bases outside the gene matches: 6. This CDR3 has 17 residues. CDR1 MGHRA and CDR2 YSYEKL come from the germline V gene. The CDR3 coding sequence is TGCGCCAGCAGCCAAGGGGACAGATTCTATAGCAATCAGCCCCAGCATTTT. Amino acid sequence: CASSQGDRFYSNQPQHF.

This clone has only a few counts. The chain joins TRBV7-9 to TRBJ2-7, with 8 bases that match TRBD2. This CDR3 contains 14 residues. Trimming removed 0 bases from V and 7 bases from J; junction bases left unmatched: 5. In germline, CDR1 is SEHNR, CDR2 FQNEAQ (reference sequence). This chain's CDR3 is CASSLAAGVEEQYF. CDR3 DNA: TGTGCCAGCAGCTTAGCAGCGGGAGTAGAAGAGCAGTACTTC.

The chain links TRBV29-1 to TRBJ2-7; the D gene is possibly TRBD2 (7 bases). V shed 6 bases and J shed 1 base, with 19 bases lying between them. Germline V gene sequence: CDR1 SQVTM, CDR2 ANQGSEA. CDR3 length equals 15 residues. CDR3: CSVRGGAGTSYEQYF. The CDR3 DNA is TGCAGCGTCAGGGGAGGGGCAGGGACTTCCTACGAGCAGTACTTC.

This clone was observed a few times. The chain employs TRBV7-2 and TRBJ2-3, with TRBD2 matching over 10 bases. Germline CDR1 SGHTA, CDR2 FQGNSA. The CDR3 runs 15 residues. The trim removed 2 bases at V and 4 bases at J, leaving 3 bases unmatched. The CDR3 coding sequence is TGTGCCAGCAGCTTAAATAGCGGGAGGTCAGATACGCAGTATTTT. It specifies CASSLNSGRSDTQYF.

CDR3 bases: TGTGCCAGCAGCACCACGACAGGGGTCGCAGAGACCCAGTACTTC. Amino acid sequence: CASSTTTGVAETQYF. V is TRBV7-9 and J is TRBJ2-5; 8 bases agree with TRBD1. J was trimmed by 4 bases and V by 5 bases; bases with no gene match: 9. Per the germline V gene, CDR1 is SEHNR and CDR2 is FQNEAQ (reference sequence). The CDR3 is 15 amino acids.

This clone was seen a few times. The rearrangement links TRBV6-5 to TRBJ2-5, with 10 bases identical to TRBD2. The CDR3 is made up of 15 amino acids. Per germline, CDR1 MNHEY and CDR2 SVGAGI. Trimming removed 6 bases from V and 4 bases from J; junction bases left unmatched: 8. CDR3 region: CASRHSGGSRETQYF. Written as DNA, the CDR3 is TGTGCCAGCAGGCATAGCGGGGGGTCGCGAGAGACCCAGTACTTC.

This clone was detected only a few times. This chain joins TRBV21-1 and TRBJ2-7; the table's D call TRBD2 went unverified against the DNA. TRBV21-1 is noted as a pseudogene. The CDR3 runs to 15 residues. The CDR3 region is CASSPTGSSPYEQYF. The CDR3 nucleotides are TGTGCCAGCAGCCCAACCGGGAGCTCCCCCTACGAGCAGTACTTC.

This clone was found a few times. The chain uses TRBV7-2 and TRBJ2-3, with D hard to call. CDR1 and CDR2 from the germline V gene are SGHTA and FQGNSA. The CDR3 runs to 14 residues. Trimming took off 1 base at V and 0 bases at J, with 5 bases between the two ends. The DNA of the CDR3 is TGTGCCAGCAGCTTAGAAGCTAGCACAGATACGCAGTATTTT. Translation gives CASSLEASTDTQYF.

The chain couples TRBV7-2 to TRBJ2-7; unclear D gene. The germline V and J ends were trimmed by 7 bases and 0 bases, with 13 bases remaining between them. The CDR3 loop spans 14 amino acids. Germline V lookup: CDR1 SGHTA, CDR2 FQGNSA. CDR3 in amino acids: CASTLHVASYEQYF. In DNA form, the CDR3 reads TGTGCCAGCACCCTCCACGTGGCCTCCTACGAGCAGTACTTC. Looking up the rest from reference TRBV7-2 and TRBJ2-7 gives the full variable domain: GAGVSQSPSNKVTEKGKDVELRCDPISGHTALYWYRQSLGQGLEFLIYFQGNSAPDKSGLPSDRFSAERTGGSVSTLTIQRTQQEDSAVYLCASTLHVASYEQYFGPGTRLTVT.

CDR3 bases: TGTGCCAGCACCGGGACAGCAGGGACTGAAGCTTTCTTT. The encoded protein is CASTGTAGTEAFF. The chain couples TRBV6-1 to TRBJ1-1, with TRBD1 matching over 7 bases. The V gene end was trimmed by 7 bases and the J gene end by 5 bases; junction bases not matched to a gene: 7. This CDR3 comprises 13 residues. CDR1 and CDR2 from the germline V gene are MNHNS and SASEGT.

This clone has ten or more counts. The chain links TRBV18 to TRBJ2-7; D call uncertain. The CDR3 length is 12 residues. V was trimmed by 3 bases and J by 5 bases, leaving 8 bases between them. Germline CDR1 is KGHSH and CDR2 is LQKENI. CDR3 nucleotide sequence: TGTGCCAGCTCACCCTCTAACGACGAGCAGTACTTC. Translation gives CASSPSNDEQYF.

Only a few counts were recorded for this clone. This sample also contains other DNA sequences that code for the same CDR3. The V call is TRBV11-2, the J call TRBJ2-5; D gene ambiguous. The CDR3 spans 13 residues. Between the trimmed V and J ends, which lost 1 base and 3 bases, there was a span of 6 bases. Germline V CDR1 and CDR2: SGHAT, FQNNGV. The CDR3 loop reads CASSLGRKETQYF. CDR3 nucleotides: TGTGCCAGCAGCTTAGGCAGGAAAGAGACCCAGTACTTC.

The chain recombines TRBV7-2 with TRBJ1-2, with 7 bases fitting TRBD1. Germline V lookup: CDR1 SGHTA, CDR2 FQGNSA. The CDR3 has 17 amino acids. V was pared by 5 bases and J by 0 bases, with 12 bases of the junction left unmatched. DNA for the CDR3: TGTGCCAGCAGCGGCCGACAGGGCCCCTCTACTAACTATGGCTACACCTTC. Translated: CASSGRQGPSTNYGYTF.

This clone was found once. The chain has TRBV30 and TRBJ1-1; D unclear. The V end was cut by 3 bases, the J end by 1 base, with 15 bases between. There are 15 residues in the CDR3. Germline assignment: CDR1 GTSNPN and CDR2 SVGIG (reference sequence). In nucleotides, the CDR3 is TGTGCCTGGAGGAGGAGACCTGGAGGGAACACTGAAGCTTTCTTT. Amino acid sequence: CAWRRRPGGNTEAFF.